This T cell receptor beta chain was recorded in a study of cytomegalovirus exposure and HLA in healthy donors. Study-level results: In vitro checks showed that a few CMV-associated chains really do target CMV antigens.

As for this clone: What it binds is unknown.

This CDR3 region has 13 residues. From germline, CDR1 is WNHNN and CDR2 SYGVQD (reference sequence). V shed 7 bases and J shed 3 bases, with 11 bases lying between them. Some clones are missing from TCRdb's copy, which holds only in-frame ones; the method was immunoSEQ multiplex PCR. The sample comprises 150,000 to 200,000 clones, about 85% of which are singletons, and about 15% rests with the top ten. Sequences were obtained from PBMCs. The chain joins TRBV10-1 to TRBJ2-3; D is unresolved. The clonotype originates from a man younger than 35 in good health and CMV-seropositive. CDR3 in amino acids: CASNQFMTDTQYF. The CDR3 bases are TGCGCCAGCAATCAGTTTATGACAGATACGCAGTATTTT.